The clone carrying this T cell receptor beta chain was seen a handful of times. The CDR3 spans 15 residues. Deletions cut 1 base from V and 1 base from J, with 8 bases between. CDR1 is SEHNR, CDR2 FQNEAQ, per germline (reference sequence). The source of the sample is a study of T cells in Graves' hyperthyroidism and ophthalmopathy. Turning to the study itself: Peripheral blood collection took place at initial diagnosis, before any treatment.

TCR beta CDR3 regions were amplified from RNA transcripts. Initially, a first-round RT-PCR of the TCR CDR3 employed the HTBI primer set. One entry per CDR3 protein, called by TCRdb with MiXCR from the multiplex PCR reads. The sample gives around 600,000 distinct CDR3 sequences, 14% of which show up once; 6.5% to 9% is in the top ten. The rearrangement links TRBV7-9 to TRBJ2-1; the D is unclear. Sequences were obtained from blood. This receptor was taken from a woman under 30 with Graves' ophthalmopathy. CDR3 sequence reads: CASSLEGRSYNEQFF. Here the CDR3 DNA reads TGTGCCAGCAGCTTAGAAGGGCGGTCCTACAATGAGCAGTTCTTC. Filled out from reference TRBV7-9 and TRBJ2-1, the complete variable domain reads DTGVSQNPRHKITKRGQNVTFRCDPISEHNRLYWYRQTLGQGPEFLTYFQNEAQLEKSRLLSDRFSAERPKGSFSTLEIQRTEQGDSAMYLCASSLEGRSYNEQFFGPGTRLTVL.